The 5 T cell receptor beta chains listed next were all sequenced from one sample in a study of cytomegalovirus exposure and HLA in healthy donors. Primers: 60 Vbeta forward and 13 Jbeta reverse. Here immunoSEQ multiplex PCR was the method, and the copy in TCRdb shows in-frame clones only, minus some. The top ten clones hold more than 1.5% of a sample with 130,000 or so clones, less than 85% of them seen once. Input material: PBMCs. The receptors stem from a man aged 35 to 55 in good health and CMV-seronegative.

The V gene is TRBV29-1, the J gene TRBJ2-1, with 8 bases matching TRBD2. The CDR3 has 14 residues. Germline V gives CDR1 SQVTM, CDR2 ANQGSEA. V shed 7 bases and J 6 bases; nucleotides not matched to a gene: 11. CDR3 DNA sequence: TGCAGCGGGAAATGGGGACTAGACCCCAATGAGCAGTTCTTC. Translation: CSGKWGLDPNEQFF.

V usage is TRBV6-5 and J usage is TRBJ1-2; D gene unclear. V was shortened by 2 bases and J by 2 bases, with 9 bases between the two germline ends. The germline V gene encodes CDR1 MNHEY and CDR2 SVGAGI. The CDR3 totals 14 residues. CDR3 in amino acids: CASSYLDTNYGYTF. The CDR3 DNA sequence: TGTGCCAGCAGTTACCTCGACACGAACTATGGCTACACCTTC.

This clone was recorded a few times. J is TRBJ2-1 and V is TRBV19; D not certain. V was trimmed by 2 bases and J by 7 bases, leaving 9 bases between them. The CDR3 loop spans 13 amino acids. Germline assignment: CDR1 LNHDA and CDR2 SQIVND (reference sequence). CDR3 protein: CASSISNKNEQFF. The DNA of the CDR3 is TGTGCCAGTAGTATATCGAACAAAAATGAGCAGTTCTTC. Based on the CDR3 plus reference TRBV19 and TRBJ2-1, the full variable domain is DGGITQSPKYLFRKEGQNVTLSCEQNLNHDAMYWYRQDPGQGLRLIYYSQIVNDFQKGDIAEGYSVSREKKESFPLTVTSAQKNPTAFYLCASSISNKNEQFFGPGTRLTVL.

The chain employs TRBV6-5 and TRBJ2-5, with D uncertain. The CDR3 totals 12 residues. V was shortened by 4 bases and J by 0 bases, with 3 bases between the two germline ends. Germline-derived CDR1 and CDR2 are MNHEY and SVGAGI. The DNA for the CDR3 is TGTGCCAGCAGTTCCGACCAAGAGACCCAGTACTTC. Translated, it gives CASSSDQETQYF.

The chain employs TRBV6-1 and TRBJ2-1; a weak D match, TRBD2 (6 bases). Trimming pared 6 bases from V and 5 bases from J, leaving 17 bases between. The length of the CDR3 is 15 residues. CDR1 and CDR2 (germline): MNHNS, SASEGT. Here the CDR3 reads CASRPGPGDNNEQFF. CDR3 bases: TGTGCCAGCAGGCCGGGACCGGGAGACAACAATGAGCAGTTCTTC.